This T cell receptor (beta chain) was recorded in a study of cytomegalovirus exposure and HLA in healthy donors. Study-level findings and limits: When the data were analyzed later, several of the most significant clusters appeared to be linked to common viral pathogens.

Both 60 Vbeta primers and 13 Jbeta primers went into the PCR. Sequencing used immunoSEQ multiplex PCR; TCRdb keeps in-frame clones, though not all of them. The sample lists more than 140,000 clones; about 80% were seen once. V shed 2 bases and J 3 bases; nucleotides not matched to a gene: 5. Germline CDR1 and CDR2: MNHEY and SMNVEV (reference sequence). This CDR3 comprises 15 residues. In its sample, this clone was seen once. Its antigen is still unknown. The sample consisted of PBMCs. The clonotype comes from a male donor in good health and CMV-seronegative. The chain couples TRBV27 to TRBJ2-7; 9 bases fit TRBD1. CDR3 in amino acids: CASSLRTGAFYEQYF. The CDR3 bases are TGTGCCAGCAGTTTAAGGACAGGGGCCTTCTACGAGCAGTACTTC.